Listed here are 25 T cell receptor beta chains from one sample, sequenced in a study of T-cell reconstitution after alpha-beta-depleted transplantation in children. A TCRbeta library incorporating unique molecular identifiers was prepared. MiXCR, run by TCRdb on the PCR reads, gives a single entry per CDR3 protein. The table lists 450,000 to 700,000 distinct CDR3 sequences, 25% to 30% of them singletons. The source was PBMCs, collected before TCRalphabeta/CD19-depleted stem cell transplant. Every receptor here comes from a boy under two years old with Wiskott-Aldrich syndrome, due to receive a stem cell transplant.

The chain carries TRBV24-1 and TRBJ2-5, with D maybe TRBD2 (5 bases). The CDR3 sequence is 14 residues long. V lost 5 bases to trimming and J lost 6 bases, with 15 bases between them. Germline values: CDR1 KGHDR, CDR2 SFDVKD. The CDR3 DNA reads as TGTGCCACCAGTGGCGGGCCGGAGGCGCAGACCCAGTACTTC. Translated: CATSGGPEAQTQYF.

The sample holds a few counts of this clonotype. This rearrangement joins TRBV21-1 to TRBJ2-7. TRBV21-1 represents a pseudogene. This CDR3 comprises 14 residues. CDR3 DNA sequence: TGTGCCAGCACCCAACACGGCGGATCCTACGAGCAGTACTTC. Its protein is CASTQHGGSYEQYF.

This clonotype was found a few times. This CDR3 reads CASSSMETQYF. The CDR3 bases are TGTGCCAGCAGTTCAATGGAGACCCAGTACTTC. V usage is TRBV28 and J usage is TRBJ2-5, with D unresolved. The ends were cut back, 4 bases at V and 5 bases at J, with 5 bases in the middle. This CDR3 is built from 11 residues. Germline V lookup: CDR1 MDHEN, CDR2 SYDVKM. Full variable domain (rest looked up from reference TRBV28 and TRBJ2-5): DVKVTQSSRYLVKRTGEKVFLECVQDMDHENMFWYRQDPGLGLRLIYFSYDVKMKEKGDIPEGYSVSREKKERFSLILESASTNQTSMYLCASSSMETQYFGPGTRLLVL.

The chain recombines TRBV2 with TRBJ2-3, with TRBD2 matching 8 bases. V was pared by 4 bases and J by 1 base, with 4 bases of the junction left unmatched. Germline V gives CDR1 SNHLY, CDR2 FYNNEI. This CDR3 spans 15 amino acids. CDR3 protein: CASSAYGRGTDTQYF. The CDR3 bases are TGTGCCAGCAGTGCGTACGGGAGGGGCACAGATACGCAGTATTTT.

This chain uses TRBV6-5 with TRBJ2-1, with 12 bases lining up with TRBD2. Trimming removed 2 bases from V and 0 bases from J; junction bases left unmatched: 8. Germline V CDR1 and CDR2: MNHEY, SVGAGI. This CDR3 is 19 amino acids long. CDR3 loop: CASSYAGLAGASSYNEQFF. The DNA for the CDR3 is TGTGCCAGCAGTTACGCGGGACTAGCGGGCGCGAGCTCCTACAATGAGCAGTTCTTC.

This clonotype came up a few times. The V call is TRBV11-2, the J call TRBJ2-6, with 7 positions matching TRBD2. This CDR3 contains 18 residues. V shed 1 base and J 0 bases; nucleotides not matched to a gene: 6. Germline V gene lookup returns CDR1 SGHAT and CDR2 FQNNGV. The CDR3 loop is CASSLVSGVLSGANVLTF. As DNA, the CDR3 is TGTGCCAGCAGCTTAGTCAGCGGGGTACTCTCTGGGGCCAACGTCCTGACTTTC.

The rearrangement uses TRBV5-1 and TRBJ2-4; weak D call: TRBD2 (5 bases). The germline V gene encodes CDR1 SGHRS and CDR2 YFSETQ. Between the trimmed V and J ends, which lost 0 bases and 2 bases, there was a span of 6 bases. The CDR3 is 14 residues long. CDR3 residues: CASSLGEPKNIQYF. The CDR3 nucleotides read TGCGCCAGCAGCTTGGGGGAGCCCAAAAACATTCAGTACTTC.

The V call is TRBV29-1, the J call TRBJ2-5; 9 positions match TRBD2. After removal of 6 bases from V and 4 bases from J, the junction contained 12 bases not matched to a gene. This CDR3 is 15 amino acids long. Germline CDR1 is SQVTM and CDR2 is ANQGSEA. The CDR3: CSVVNSGRIRETQYF. The CDR3, as DNA: TGCAGCGTCGTCAATAGCGGGAGAATTCGAGAGACCCAGTACTTC.

The chain employs TRBV7-2 and TRBJ2-5; 9 nucleotides align to TRBD2. The V segment lost 5 bases and the J segment 5 bases; nucleotides outside the gene matches: 15. Germline V lookup: CDR1 SGHTA, CDR2 FQGNSA. The CDR3 totals 17 residues. Here the CDR3 reads CASSGGAGGPIGETQYF. CDR3 DNA sequence: TGTGCCAGCAGCGGTGGGGCGGGAGGGCCGATTGGTGAGACCCAGTACTTC.

This clonotype was seen once. This chain connects TRBV5-1 to TRBJ1-2; TRBD1 matches at 8 bases. From germline, CDR1 is SGHRS and CDR2 YFSETQ. The CDR3 is 16 residues long. Trimming took 0 bases from V and 5 from J; bases not matched to a gene: 9. The CDR3 DNA sequence: TGCGCCAGCAGCTTGGGCGCTTTGACAGGGGCATATGGCTACACCTTC. This encodes CASSLGALTGAYGYTF.

The chain employs TRBV7-3 and TRBJ2-1, with 9 bases fitting TRBD2. Germline-derived CDR1 and CDR2 are SGHTA and FQGTGA. Trimming removed 5 bases from V and 10 bases from J; junction bases left unmatched: 12. This CDR3 spans 15 amino acids. The CDR3 region is CASSQQREDRWEQFF. The CDR3 DNA follows: TGTGCCAGCAGCCAACAGCGGGAGGACCGATGGGAGCAGTTCTTC. Filled out from reference TRBV7-3 and TRBJ2-1, the complete variable domain reads GAGVSQTPSNKVTEKGKYVELRCDPISGHTALYWYRQSLGQGPEFLIYFQGTGAADDSGLPNDRFFAVRPEGSVSTLKIQRTERGDSAVYLCASSQQREDRWEQFFGPGTRLTVL.

This chain uses TRBV12-3 or TRBV12-4 with TRBJ2-7; 7 nucleotides align to TRBD1. Unmatched junction bases numbered 13, after V lost 5 bases and J lost 6 bases. This CDR3 has 15 residues. The CDR3 DNA reads TGTGCCAGCAGTGGCACCGGGGACAGTTGGGGCGAGCAGTACTTC. The encoded protein is CASSGTGDSWGEQYF.

The chain carries TRBV5-1 and TRBJ1-2; no definite D call. CDR3 length equals 12 residues. Trimming left V 0 bases short and J 8 bases short, with 8 bases between. CDR1 SGHRS and CDR2 YFSETQ come from the germline V gene. CDR3: CASSLDDRGYTF. For the CDR3, the DNA is TGCGCCAGCAGCTTGGACGACCGGGGCTACACCTTC.

The chain combines TRBV28 with TRBJ2-4, with D tentatively TRBD2 (6 bases). Trimming took 6 bases from V and 7 from J, leaving 22 bases between them. Germline CDR1 MDHEN, CDR2 SYDVKM. CDR3 length: 16 amino acids. CDR3 DNA: TGTGCCAGCAGACGACATGCATCGGGAGTGGGGAACATTCAGTACTTC. This sequence encodes CASRRHASGVGNIQYF.

The chain links TRBV20-1 to TRBJ1-1; 8 bases match TRBD1. The CDR3 sequence is 13 residues long. Germline assignment: CDR1 DFQATT and CDR2 SNEGSKA (reference sequence). Trimming took 4 bases from V and 5 from J; bases not matched to a gene: 6. The CDR3 is CSATTGVRTEAFF. The CDR3 DNA sequence: TGCAGTGCTACGACAGGGGTAAGGACTGAAGCTTTCTTT.

This chain uses TRBV27 with TRBJ2-2; a possible D gene is TRBD2 (5 bases). Per germline, CDR1 MNHEY and CDR2 SMNVEV (reference sequence). This CDR3 has 15 amino acids. Trimming cost V 5 bases and J 5 bases, with 15 bases left between them. This CDR3 reads CASSPGSRGTGELFF. The CDR3 coding sequence is TGTGCCAGCAGTCCGGGCTCTAGAGGGACCGGGGAGCTGTTTTTT.

The sample holds a few counts of this clonotype. The genes are TRBV12-3 or TRBV12-4 and TRBJ2-2; TRBD2 matches at 9 bases. Trimming at V came to 6 bases and at J to 7 bases, leaving 12 bases not matched to a gene. There are 16 residues in the CDR3. The CDR3 nucleotides are TGTGCCAGCAGAGCCTCGGGACTAGCAGGCCACGGGGAGCTGTTTTTT. It translates to CASRASGLAGHGELFF.

The chain couples TRBV7-6 to TRBJ1-1; 11 nucleotides match TRBD1. Germline-derived CDR1 and CDR2 are SGHVS and FNYEAQ. Germline trimming cut 0 bases from V and 4 bases from J; bases unmatched to any gene: 4. This CDR3 comprises 16 residues. This CDR3 reads CASSLAGTGGSTEAFF. The CDR3 coding sequence is TGTGCCAGCAGCTTAGCCGGGACAGGGGGTTCCACTGAAGCTTTCTTT. The full variable domain, in which reference TRBV7-6 and TRBJ1-1 provide the parts outside the CDR3, is GAGVSQSPRYKVTKRGQDVALRCDPISGHVSLYWYRQALGQGPEFLTYFNYEAQQDKSGLPNDRFSAERPEGSISTLTIQRTEQRDSAMYRCASSLAGTGGSTEAFFGQGTRLTVV.

Here the CDR3 reads CASRTGQGSPGELFF. The DNA for the CDR3 is TGCGCCAGCAGAACGGGACAGGGGAGCCCCGGGGAGCTGTTTTTT. The J gene is TRBJ2-2, the V gene TRBV5-1; 10 bases match TRBD1. With 5 bases clipped from V and 6 bases from J, the junction kept 7 bases outside the gene matches. Germline CDR1 is SGHRS and CDR2 is YFSETQ. The CDR3 totals 15 residues.

The genes are TRBV3-1 and TRBJ2-7, with D perhaps TRBD1 or TRBD2 (6 bases each). The V and J ends lost 7 bases and 7 bases respectively, with 23 bases between them. The V gene's germline CDR1 is LGHDT and CDR2 YNNKEL (reference sequence). This CDR3 contains 15 residues. This CDR3 is CASTRHGPGAGEQYF. The CDR3 nucleotides are TGTGCCAGCACCCGACACGGCCCGGGGGCGGGGGAGCAGTACTTC.

The CDR3 DNA reads TGCGCCAGCAGCTTCGAGGCGGGAGGGCCCTCCGGGGAGCTGTTTTTT. Translated: CASSFEAGGPSGELFF. The rearrangement links TRBV5-1 to TRBJ2-2; 9 bases match TRBD2. CDR1 is SGHRS, CDR2 YFSETQ, per germline. The CDR3 covers 16 residues. J gave up 6 bases and V 2 bases, and 8 bases lay outside the gene matches. The entire variable domain, with the rest obtained from reference TRBV5-1 and TRBJ2-2, is as follows: KAGVTQTPRYLIKTRGQQVTLSCSPISGHRSVSWYQQTPGQGLQFLFEYFSETQRNKGNFPGRFSGRQFSNSRSEMNVSTLELGDSALYLCASSFEAGGPSGELFFGEGSRLTVL.

The chain links TRBV5-1 to TRBJ2-2; the match to TRBD1 covers 7 bases. CDR3 length equals 16 residues. V was pared by 0 bases and J by 3 bases, with 5 bases of the junction left unmatched. Germline CDR1 is SGHRS and CDR2 is YFSETQ. CDR3 protein: CASSLEPQGYTGELFF. For the CDR3, the DNA is TGCGCCAGCAGCTTGGAACCACAGGGGTACACCGGGGAGCTGTTTTTT.

The rearrangement joins TRBV11-2 to TRBJ2-1; 10 bases agree with TRBD2. CDR1 is SGHAT, CDR2 FQNNGV, per germline. This CDR3 region has 20 residues. V shed 1 base and J 5 bases; nucleotides not matched to a gene: 17. CDR3 region: CASSLVPTTPSGSQDNEQFF. The DNA for the CDR3 is TGTGCCAGCAGCTTAGTCCCGACAACCCCTAGCGGGAGCCAGGACAATGAGCAGTTCTTC.

The chain combines TRBV11-3 with TRBJ2-5, with 12 positions matching TRBD1. CDR1 SGHNT and CDR2 YENEEA come from the germline V gene. This CDR3 comprises 17 residues. J gave up 11 bases and V 0 bases, and 13 bases lay outside the gene matches. CDR3: CASSLDGTGGANGRQYF. As DNA, the CDR3 is TGTGCCAGCAGCTTAGATGGGACAGGGGGCGCGAACGGCCGACAGTACTTC.

The rearrangement uses TRBV7-9 and TRBJ2-1, with D hard to call. Trimming pared 3 bases from V and 7 bases from J, leaving 7 bases between. Germline V gives CDR1 SEHNR, CDR2 FQNEAQ (reference sequence). The CDR3 is 12 residues long. The CDR3 region is CASSFPVNEQFF. The CDR3 DNA reads TGTGCCAGCAGCTTCCCCGTGAATGAGCAGTTCTTC.